The 25 T cell receptor beta chains reported below all come from one sample, sequenced in a study of cytomegalovirus exposure and HLA in healthy donors. 60 Vbeta and 13 Jbeta primers were used in PCR. The assay was immunoSEQ multiplex PCR, and TCRdb's table has in-frame clones only and misses some. The sample has 150,000 to 200,000 clones; about 79% are singletons. The sample was PBMCs. The source of these receptors is a woman between 45 and 60 years old in good health and CMV-seropositive.

The rearrangement uses TRBV11-2 and TRBJ2-7, with D possibly TRBD1 on 5 matching bases. Looked up from germline, CDR1 is SGHAT and CDR2 is FQNNGV. The CDR3 extends over 16 amino acids. The V end was cut by 5 bases, the J end by 2 bases, with 19 bases between. The CDR3 sequence: CASSIWAQDTPYEQYF. The CDR3 bases are TGTGCCAGCAGCATTTGGGCCCAGGACACACCCTACGAGCAGTACTTC.

The chain combines TRBV5-1 with TRBJ1-3; 9 nucleotides line up with TRBD1. CDR3 length equals 15 residues. The junction had 5 bases not matched to a gene; V was cut back by 3 bases and J by 4 bases. CDR1 is SGHRS, CDR2 YFSETQ, per germline. In DNA form, the CDR3 reads TGCGCCAGCAGCTCACAGGGGGCAGGGGGAAACACCATATATTTT. Translated, it gives CASSSQGAGGNTIYF.

The chain employs TRBV2 and TRBJ2-5, with a tentative D call TRBD1 (5 bases). Looked up from germline, CDR1 is SNHLY and CDR2 is FYNNEI. The CDR3 is 14 amino acids. The germline V and J ends were trimmed by 3 bases and 5 bases, with 13 bases remaining between them. The CDR3 bases are TGTGCCAGCAGTGAGCCTAGGACACGGGAGACCCAGTACTTC. Amino acids: CASSEPRTRETQYF.

The chain is built from TRBV29-1 and TRBJ2-7, with 9 bases aligning to TRBD1. The V segment lost 1 base and the J segment 3 bases; nucleotides outside the gene matches: 4. The CDR3 runs to 14 residues. Germline assignment: CDR1 SQVTM and CDR2 ANQGSEA. Here the CDR3 reads CSVEGGTGSYEQYF. The CDR3 bases are TGCAGCGTTGAAGGGGGGACAGGGAGCTACGAGCAGTACTTC.

The chain couples TRBV4-1 to TRBJ2-5; 8 bases map to TRBD2. The germline CDR1 and CDR2 sequences are MGHRA and YSYEKL. This CDR3 comprises 17 residues. J was trimmed by 3 bases and V by 0 bases; bases with no gene match: 9. CDR3 coding DNA: TGCGCCAGCAGCCAAGATTCTTCGGGGGGGGCCAAAGAGACCCAGTACTTC. Its translation: CASSQDSSGGAKETQYF.

The chain uses TRBV28 and TRBJ1-5; 9 nucleotides agree with TRBD1. Germline loops: CDR1 MDHEN, CDR2 SYDVKM. This CDR3 is built from 16 residues. V lost 5 bases and J lost 7; bases outside the gene matches: 12. CDR3 loop: CASSIGTGSGRQPQHF. The CDR3 nucleotides are TGTGCCAGCAGTATAGGGACAGGGAGTGGCCGACAGCCCCAGCATTTT.

J is TRBJ2-1 and V is TRBV2; no clear D gene. Per germline, CDR1 SNHLY and CDR2 FYNNEI. This CDR3 contains 13 residues. The V end lost 3 bases, the J end lost 1 base, and 4 bases lay between the germline ends. CDR3 coding DNA: TGTGCCAGCAGTGATCGGTCCTACAATGAGCAGTTCTTC. Its protein is CASSDRSYNEQFF. Together with reference TRBV2 and TRBJ2-1, the CDR3 gives the full variable domain: EPEVTQTPSHQVTQMGQEVILRCVPISNHLYFYWYRQILGQKVEFLVSFYNNEISEKSEIFDDQFSVERPDGSNFTLKIRSTKLEDSAMYFCASSDRSYNEQFFGPGTRLTVL.

This chain connects TRBV30 to TRBJ1-2; TRBD1 matches at 9 bases. The CDR3 is 13 residues long. Germline-derived CDR1 and CDR2 are GTSNPN and SVGIG (reference sequence). J gave up 7 bases and V 4 bases, and 7 bases lay outside the gene matches. The CDR3 sequence is CAWTRDRVTGYTF. In DNA, the CDR3 is TGTGCCTGGACCCGGGACAGGGTTACTGGCTACACCTTC.

This clone was detected only a few times. This chain joins TRBV19 and TRBJ1-3, with a weak D call TRBD1 (6 bases). This CDR3 is 15 amino acids long. Germline V gene data show CDR1 as LNHDA and CDR2 as SQIVND (reference sequence). Trimming left V 3 bases short and J 4 bases short, with 13 bases between. The DNA for the CDR3 is TGTGCCAGTAGTATCGGGACATATGCCGGAAACACCATATATTTT. Translation gives CASSIGTYAGNTIYF.

V and J are TRBV4-1 and TRBJ2-4; D gene ambiguous. The CDR3 has 12 amino acids. Germline V CDR1 and CDR2: MGHRA, YSYEKL. V lost 0 bases, J lost 8 bases, and 5 bases lay in between. The CDR3 here is CASSQDSDIQYF. CDR3 in DNA: TGCGCCAGCAGCCAAGATTCCGACATTCAGTACTTC.

This clone appeared a few times. The genes are TRBV28 and TRBJ2-4; 15 nucleotides agree with TRBD2. Germline CDR1 MDHEN, CDR2 SYDVKM. This CDR3 has 19 amino acids. V shed 2 bases and J 0 bases; nucleotides not matched to a gene: 5. The CDR3 region is CASSLRGLAGGPAKNIQYF. CDR3 nucleotide sequence: TGTGCCAGCAGTTTAAGGGGACTAGCGGGGGGCCCAGCCAAAAACATTCAGTACTTC.

This clone showed up just a few times. The chain is built from TRBV19 and TRBJ1-6, with 8 bases identical to TRBD1. The ends lost 5 bases at V and 8 bases at J; junction bases unmatched: 5. The germline CDR1 and CDR2 sequences are LNHDA and SQIVND (reference sequence). The CDR3 loop spans 14 amino acids. CDR3 amino acids: CASSGQGRYSPLHF. The CDR3 DNA sequence: TGTGCCAGTAGTGGACAGGGAAGGTATTCACCCCTCCACTTT.

The gene calls are TRBV28 and TRBJ2-3; a possible D gene is TRBD2 (5 bases). The CDR3 extends over 12 amino acids. Trimming cost V 3 bases and J 6 bases, with 7 bases left between them. Germline V lookup: CDR1 MDHEN, CDR2 SYDVKM. The CDR3 DNA reads TGTGCCAGCAGTTTGCGGAGGGATACGCAGTATTTT. Protein: CASSLRRDTQYF.

The chain links TRBV5-1 to TRBJ2-3; 10 bases agree with TRBD1. The CDR3 covers 16 residues. Germline CDR1 and CDR2: SGHRS and YFSETQ. V shed 3 bases, J shed 1 base, and the junction held 5 bases outside the gene matches. CDR3 DNA sequence: TGCGCCAGCAGCTGGACCGGGACAGGGGGCACAGATACGCAGTATTTT. Translating it yields CASSWTGTGGTDTQYF.

The CDR3 spells CASSPTGDTEAFF. The CDR3 DNA follows: TGTGCCAGCTCACCCACAGGGGACACTGAAGCTTTCTTT. The J gene is TRBJ1-1, the V gene TRBV18, with 7 bases lining up with TRBD1. The germline gives CDR1 KGHSH, CDR2 LQKENI. This CDR3 contains 13 residues. V lost 3 bases, J lost 3 bases, and 1 base stayed unmatched. Together with reference TRBV18 and TRBJ1-1, the CDR3 gives the full variable domain: NAGVMQNPRHLVRRRGQEARLRCSPMKGHSHVYWYRQLPEEGLKFMVYLQKENIIDESGMPKERFSAEFPKEGPSILRIQQVVRGDSAAYFCASSPTGDTEAFFGQGTRLTVV.

Details on this clone: The junction differs from germline at one of its ends, possibly a read error. The CDR3 nucleotides are TGTGCCAGCATTTTAGCGCCCGGAAACACCATATATTTT. Translated: CASILAPGNTIYF. The chain is built from TRBV27 and TRBJ1-3; D is ambiguous. The CDR3 has 13 amino acids. Germline lookup yields CDR1 MNHEY and CDR2 SMNVEV (reference sequence).

The V call is TRBV18, the J call TRBJ1-4, with no clear D. CDR3 length equals 15 residues. Deletions cut 0 bases from V and 3 bases from J, with 8 bases between. Looked up from germline, CDR1 is KGHSH and CDR2 is LQKENI. Here the CDR3 reads CASSPPVSANEKLFF. The CDR3 DNA reads as TGTGCCAGCTCACCACCAGTATCGGCTAATGAAAAACTGTTTTTT.

The rearrangement links TRBV27 to TRBJ2-7, with D unclear. The CDR3 covers 15 residues. V was cut by 3 bases and J by 0 bases, with 12 bases left in between. Germline CDR1 reads MNHEY; CDR2 reads SMNVEV (reference sequence). In DNA, the CDR3 is TGTGCCAGCAGTTTCACGGCAGGCGTCTCCTACGAGCAGTACTTC. This sequence encodes CASSFTAGVSYEQYF.

V is TRBV18 and J is TRBJ2-1, with TRBD1 identical over 7 bases. The CDR3 has 15 amino acids. V gave up 4 bases and J gave up 8 bases; unmatched junction bases: 11. Germline CDR1 and CDR2: KGHSH and LQKENI. The CDR3 is CASSLRQGGGDEQFF. In nucleotides, the CDR3 is TGTGCCAGCTCACTGAGACAGGGTGGTGGCGATGAGCAGTTCTTC. Using reference TRBV18 and TRBJ2-1 for the parts outside the CDR3, the full variable domain is NAGVMQNPRHLVRRRGQEARLRCSPMKGHSHVYWYRQLPEEGLKFMVYLQKENIIDESGMPKERFSAEFPKEGPSILRIQQVVRGDSAAYFCASSLRQGGGDEQFFGPGTRLTVL.

The gene calls are TRBV2 and TRBJ2-3; 10 positions agree with TRBD2. In germline, CDR1 is SNHLY, CDR2 FYNNEI. The CDR3 extends over 19 amino acids. V shed 3 bases, J shed 2 bases, and the junction held 14 bases outside the gene matches. CDR3 residues: CASSDLAGALPGYTDTQYF. DNA of the CDR3: TGTGCCAGCAGTGACCTAGCGGGGGCCCTCCCCGGATACACAGATACGCAGTATTTT. The full variable domain, in which reference TRBV2 and TRBJ2-3 provide the parts outside the CDR3, is EPEVTQTPSHQVTQMGQEVILRCVPISNHLYFYWYRQILGQKVEFLVSFYNNEISEKSEIFDDQFSVERPDGSNFTLKIRSTKLEDSAMYFCASSDLAGALPGYTDTQYFGPGTRLTVL.

This clone has only one observation. CDR3 nucleotides: TGTGCCAGCAGGGGAGGGAGCTCCTACGAGCAGTACTTC. Protein: CASRGGSSYEQYF. The chain uses TRBV28 and TRBJ2-7; 7 nucleotides match TRBD2. Germline loops: CDR1 MDHEN, CDR2 SYDVKM. V lost 6 bases to trimming and J lost 0 bases; unmatched junction nucleotides: 2. This CDR3 contains 13 residues.

V usage is TRBV9 and J usage is TRBJ1-3, with TRBD1 matching 7 bases. V was pared by 3 bases and J by 0 bases, with 6 bases of the junction left unmatched. Germline V gives CDR1 SGDLS, CDR2 YYNGEE. This CDR3 has 16 residues. This CDR3 reads CASSDSRGSSGNTIYF. The DNA of the CDR3 is TGTGCCAGCAGCGATTCCAGGGGGAGCTCTGGAAACACCATATATTTT.

V is TRBV2 and J is TRBJ1-5; 9 bases line up with TRBD1. Looked up from germline, CDR1 is SNHLY and CDR2 is FYNNEI. The CDR3 spans 18 residues. V shed 8 bases, J shed 5 bases, and the junction held 19 bases outside the gene matches. CDR3 amino acids: CASALRQGGHGQYQPQHF. For the CDR3, the DNA is TGTGCCAGCGCTCTTAGACAGGGGGGACACGGGCAGTATCAGCCCCAGCATTTT.

The chain uses TRBV5-1 and TRBJ2-2, with D maybe TRBD1 (6 bases). This CDR3 is built from 13 residues. Trimming removed 6 bases at V and 7 bases at J, with 13 bases between. Germline CDR1 is SGHRS and CDR2 is YFSETQ. CDR3 region: CASTNREIGELFF. DNA for the CDR3: TGCGCCAGCACGAACAGGGAAATCGGGGAGCTGTTTTTT.

The chain recombines TRBV2 with TRBJ2-2; 7 nucleotides line up with TRBD1. The CDR3 loop spans 14 amino acids. Germline V CDR1 and CDR2: SNHLY, FYNNEI. Germline trimming cut 6 bases from V and 2 bases from J; bases unmatched to any gene: 3. This CDR3 is CASRDRTNTGELFF. The CDR3 coding sequence is TGTGCCAGCAGGGACAGGACCAACACCGGGGAGCTGTTTTTT.